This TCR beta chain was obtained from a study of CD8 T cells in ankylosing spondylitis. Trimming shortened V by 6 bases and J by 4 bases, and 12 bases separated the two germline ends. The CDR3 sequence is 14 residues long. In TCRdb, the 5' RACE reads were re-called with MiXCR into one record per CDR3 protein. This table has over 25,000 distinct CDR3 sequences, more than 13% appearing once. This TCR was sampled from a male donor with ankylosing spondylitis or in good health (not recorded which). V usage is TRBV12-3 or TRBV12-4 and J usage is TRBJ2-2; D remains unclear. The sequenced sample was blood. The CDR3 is CASSPPFFTGELFF. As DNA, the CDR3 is TGTGCCAGCAGCCCCCCCTTCTTCACCGGGGAGCTGTTTTTT.